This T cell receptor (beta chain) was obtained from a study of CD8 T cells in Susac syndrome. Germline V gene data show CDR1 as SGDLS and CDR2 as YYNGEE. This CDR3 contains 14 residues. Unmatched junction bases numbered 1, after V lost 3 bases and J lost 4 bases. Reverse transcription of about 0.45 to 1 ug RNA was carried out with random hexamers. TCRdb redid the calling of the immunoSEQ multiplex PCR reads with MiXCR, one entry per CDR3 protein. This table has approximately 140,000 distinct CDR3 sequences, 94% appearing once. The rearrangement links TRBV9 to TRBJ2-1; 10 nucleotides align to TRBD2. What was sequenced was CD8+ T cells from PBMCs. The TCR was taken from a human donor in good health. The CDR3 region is CASSAAGGYNEQFF. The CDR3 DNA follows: TGTGCCAGCAGCGCAGCGGGAGGGTACAATGAGCAGTTCTTC.